Below are 12 T cell receptor beta chains sequenced from a single sample in a study of blood T cell repertoires in COVID-19. Profiled with immunoSEQ multiplex PCR; TCRdb holds only in-frame clones, not every one. Of under 300,000 clones listed, 86% are singletons. Sequencing was carried out using peripheral blood. Receptor source: a woman in her 70s with COVID-19, enrolled during active disease.

V and J are TRBV6-5 and TRBJ1-2, with 10 bases lining up with TRBD1. The CDR3 consists of 13 residues. Per the germline V gene, CDR1 is MNHEY and CDR2 is SVGAGI. Trimming at V came to 7 bases and at J to 8 bases, leaving 7 bases not matched to a gene. CDR3 nucleotide sequence: TGTGCCAGCATCACAGACAGGGGGCTCGGCTACACCTTC. This encodes CASITDRGLGYTF.

This clone was seen a handful of times. The genes are TRBV10-2 and TRBJ1-6; no reliable D call. The V gene's germline CDR1 is WSHSY and CDR2 SAAADI. The CDR3 consists of 16 residues. V was pared by 3 bases and J by 6 bases, with 15 bases between. The DNA of the CDR3 is TGCGCCAGCAGTGAAATATTGGGAGCCGTTAATTCACCCCTCCACTTT. This gives the protein CASSEILGAVNSPLHF.

The rearrangement uses TRBV6-5 and TRBJ1-2; tentative D call: TRBD1 (6 bases). V was clipped by 2 bases and J by 0 bases, with 10 bases between them. This CDR3 comprises 15 residues. Germline CDR1 and CDR2: MNHEY and SVGAGI. The CDR3 here is CASSYRTASNYGYTF. CDR3 DNA sequence: TGTGCCAGCAGTTACAGGACAGCCTCTAACTATGGCTACACCTTC.

V gene TRBV27 combines with J gene TRBJ2-1; TRBD1 matches 8 bases. The CDR3 sequence is 14 residues long. Germline values: CDR1 MNHEY, CDR2 SMNVEV (reference sequence). J was trimmed by 6 bases and V by 3 bases; bases with no gene match: 4. The CDR3 region is CASSFQGAGNEQFF. In DNA, the CDR3 is TGTGCCAGCAGTTTTCAGGGGGCTGGCAATGAGCAGTTCTTC.

This chain links TRBV7-3 with TRBJ2-3; 10 bases fit TRBD1. CDR3 length: 15 amino acids. The V segment lost 3 bases and the J segment 8 bases; nucleotides outside the gene matches: 8. Germline CDR1 reads SGHTA; CDR2 reads FQGTGA. The CDR3 nucleotides are TGTGCCAGCAGCTTTACCGGGACAGGGGCTGGTACGCAGTATTTT. Its translation: CASSFTGTGAGTQYF.

This clone was counted once. The chain's CDR3 is CASSRTGKDTEAFF. Written as DNA, the CDR3 is TGTGCCAGCAGTCGGACAGGAAAAGACACTGAAGCTTTCTTT. The chain employs TRBV5-6 and TRBJ1-1; TRBD1 agrees at 7 bases. V lost 5 bases and J lost 3; bases outside the gene matches: 7. Germline V CDR1 and CDR2: SGHDT, YYEEEE. This CDR3 region has 14 residues.

The V gene is TRBV12-5, the J gene TRBJ2-7, with 10 bases fitting TRBD2. The germline CDR1 and CDR2 sequences are LGHNT and FRNRAP. This CDR3 comprises 14 residues. The junction had 3 bases not matched to a gene; V was cut back by 7 bases and J by 0 bases. The CDR3 DNA sequence: TGTGCTAGTGCCGTAGCGGGGGGCTCCTACGAGCAGTACTTC. Translation: CASAVAGGSYEQYF.

The rearrangement uses TRBV10-1 and TRBJ1-1; D is ambiguous. The CDR3 is made up of 14 amino acids. CDR1 WNHNN and CDR2 SYGVQD come from the germline V gene (reference sequence). V lost 11 bases and J lost 1, with 17 bases in between. For the CDR3, the DNA is TGCGCCGGGAGTATCAGGCTTAGGAACACTGAAGCTTTCTTT. This sequence encodes CAGSIRLRNTEAFF.

This sequence joins TRBV30 and TRBJ1-5, with D perhaps TRBD1 (6 bases). Germline-derived CDR1 and CDR2 are GTSNPN and SVGIG (reference sequence). The length of the CDR3 is 13 residues. V was pared by 3 bases and J by 2 bases, with 8 bases between. In DNA, the CDR3 is TGTGCCTGGAGCGAGGGGGGCAATCAGCCCCAGCATTTT. It yields the protein CAWSEGGNQPQHF. Full variable domain (missing parts from reference TRBV30 and TRBJ1-5): SQTIHQWPATLVQPVGSPLSLECTVEGTSNPNLYWYRQAAGRGLQLLFYSVGIGQISSEVPQNLSASRPQDRQFILSSKKLLLSDSGFYLCAWSEGGNQPQHFGDGTRLSIL.

The rearrangement links TRBV21-1 to TRBJ2-3; the table's D call TRBD2 went unverified against the DNA. TRBV21-1 is described as a pseudogene. CDR3 length: 16 amino acids. In DNA, the CDR3 is TGTGCCAGCAGCAAAAGGCATATCAGGGACTGGGATACGCAGTATTTT. It encodes CASSKRHIRDWDTQYF.

The chain couples TRBV7-2 to TRBJ2-3, with 10 bases matching TRBD2. Germline V gene data show CDR1 as SGHTA and CDR2 as FQGNSA. The junction had 7 bases not matched to a gene; V was cut back by 2 bases and J by 5 bases. The CDR3 has 16 amino acids. The CDR3 bases are TGTGCCAGCAGCTTAAGTTTAGCTAGCGGGGGAGATACGCAGTATTTT. Protein product: CASSLSLASGGDTQYF.

The chain has TRBV7-9 and TRBJ2-7; TRBD1 is a possible D gene (6 bases). V gave up 4 bases and J gave up 1 base, with 17 bases separating them. The CDR3 covers 16 residues. Per germline, CDR1 SEHNR and CDR2 FQNEAQ (reference sequence). The CDR3 here is CASSSKPTGTSYEQYF. CDR3 DNA: TGTGCCAGCAGCTCCAAGCCTACAGGGACGTCCTACGAGCAGTACTTC.